This T cell receptor beta chain originates from a study of cytomegalovirus exposure and HLA in healthy donors. The PCR contained 60 Vbeta and 13 Jbeta primers. Method: immunoSEQ multiplex PCR; TCRdb's copy keeps in-frame clones and lacks some. The sample lists 100,000 to 140,000 clones, more than 65% occurring once. Germline V CDR1 and CDR2: MNHNS, SASEGT. With V trimmed by 6 bases and J by 3 bases, 7 bases remained unmatched. The CDR3 has 15 amino acids. The receptor was derived from a man aged 25 to 40 in good health and CMV-seronegative. This chain joins TRBV6-1 and TRBJ1-2; TRBD1 matches at 10 bases. The specimen was PBMCs. In nucleotides, the CDR3 is TGTGCCAGCAGGGTGTCGGGACAGGGGTACTATGGCTACACCTTC. As protein: CASRVSGQGYYGYTF.